This TCR beta chain comes out of a study of blood T cell repertoires in COVID-19. The V gene's germline CDR1 is SGHTA and CDR2 FQGTGA. This CDR3 contains 15 residues. Unmatched junction bases numbered 7, after V lost 2 bases and J lost 5 bases. Data came from immunoSEQ multiplex PCR; TCRdb stores just in-frame clones and leaves some out. The repertoire has 250,000 to 300,000 clones, around 83% of them found once; the top ten carry approximately 6%. The sequenced material came from peripheral blood. The chain recombines TRBV7-3 with TRBJ2-3, with TRBD2 identical over 7 bases. This receptor was identified in an elderly man with acute or convalescent COVID-19. This CDR3 is CASSLGGRAGDTQYF. The CDR3 DNA reads as TGTGCCAGCAGCTTAGGTGGGAGGGCGGGAGATACGCAGTATTTT.